These T cell receptor beta chains were read from a single sample in a study of response to subunit inactivated influenza vaccine. TCRdb called the RT-PCR reads again in MiXCR, with one record for every CDR3 protein. The sample contains around 600,000 distinct CDR3 sequences, around 10% of which appear only once. The sample also formed part of further work on T cells expressing NK-cell markers.

Specimen: PBMCs from blood, collected on the day of vaccination. The receptor source for this set is a man aged 50 to 60 who received an inactivated influenza vaccine. The CDR3 runs from the conserved cysteine through the conserved F or W. A D gene is named only where the DNA matches it firmly. Part of the rows lack a size; the others show once, few, many or a class for expanded clones.

>few|TRBJ2-7|13|TRBV12-3/TRBV12-4|NA
CASSFNSNYEQYF
TGTGCCAGCAGTTTCAACAGTAACTACGAGCAGTACTTC
>NA|TRBJ2-5|15|TRBV24-1|NA
CATSDPSPGRETQYF
TGTGCCACCAGTGACCCGAGTCCGGGGAGAGAGACCCAGTACTTC
>few|TRBJ2-7|14|TRBV7-9|NA
CASSLALEPPEQYF
TGTGCCAGCAGCTTAGCGCTCGAGCCCCCCGAGCAGTACTTC
>many|TRBJ2-3|17|TRBV9|TRBD2
CASSNAGLPTWADTQYF
TGTGCCAGCAGCAACGCGGGACTACCGACTTGGGCAGATACGCAGTATTTT
>NA|TRBJ2-5|13|TRBV29-1|NA
CSVAEWQGETQYF
TGCAGCGTAGCCGAGTGGCAGGGAGAGACCCAGTACTTC
>many|TRBJ2-1|15|TRBV7-9|TRBD1
CASSTWTGGDNEQFF
TGTGCCAGCAGCACTTGGACAGGGGGGGACAATGAGCAGTTCTTC
>NA|TRBJ1-2|15|TRBV29-1|NA
CSVTKAGGQNYGYTF
TGCAGCGTAACCAAGGCGGGGGGGCAAAACTATGGCTACACCTTC
>NA|TRBJ1-1|12|TRBV10-3|TRBD1
CAAGQGGTEAFF
TGTGCCGCAGGACAGGGAGGGACTGAAGCTTTCTTT
>few|TRBJ2-7|13|TRBV7-2|NA
CASSLDPPGEQYF
TGTGCCAGCAGCTTAGACCCTCCGGGGGAGCAGTACTTC
>few|TRBJ2-7|16|TRBV7-2|TRBD1
CASSLGPTGVSYEQYF
TGTGCCAGCAGCTTAGGCCCGACAGGGGTATCCTACGAGCAGTACTTC
>NA|TRBJ2-5|17|TRBV14|TRBD2
CASSQDAAAGARETQYF
TGTGCCAGCAGCCAAGACGCTGCAGCGGGAGCGCGGGAGACCCAGTACTTC
>NA|TRBJ2-7|13|TRBV6-5|NA
CASRYRDGGEQYF
TGTGCCAGCAGATATCGTGACGGGGGCGAGCAGTACTTC
>few|TRBJ2-5|14|TRBV20-1|NA
CSAIRGQLEETQYF
TGCAGTGCTATACGGGGACAACTGGAAGAGACCCAGTACTTC
>many|TRBJ2-1|15|TRBV5-1|TRBD1
CASSLPDRVYNEQFF
TGCGCCAGCAGCTTACCAGACAGGGTGTACAATGAGCAGTTCTTC
>few|TRBJ1-6|13|TRBV4-1|NA
CASSQAYGSPLHF
TGCGCCAGCAGCCAAGCATATGGGTCACCCCTCCACTTT
>few|TRBJ2-7|12|TRBV29-1|NA
CSVGIGGYEQYF
TGCAGCGTTGGGATAGGGGGCTACGAGCAGTACTTC
>NA|TRBJ2-3|13|TRBV10-3|TRBD1
CAISESSGGTQYF
TGTGCCATCAGTGAGTCATCAGGGGGTACGCAGTATTTT
>NA|TRBJ1-1|19|TRBV28|NA
CASSSSLVRQGTVNTEAFF
TGTGCCAGCAGCTCAAGTTTGGTTCGGCAGGGGACGGTTAACACTGAAGCTTTCTTT
>many|TRBJ2-5|13|TRBV12-3/TRBV12-4|NA
CASSLLYRETQYF
TGTGCCAGCAGTTTACTTTACAGAGAGACCCAGTACTTC
>NA|TRBJ2-1|11|TRBV12-3/TRBV12-4|NA
CASTPDRFLFF
TGTGCCAGCACCCCTGACAGGTTCCTGTTCTTC
>few|TRBJ2-3|16|TRBV12-3/TRBV12-4|TRBD1
CASSLRGRGKGDTQYF
TGTGCCAGCAGTTTAAGGGGGCGCGGAAAAGGAGATACGCAGTATTTT
>NA|TRBJ2-1|14|TRBV7-9|NA
CASSFPGRMGEQFF
TGTGCCAGCAGCTTCCCAGGGAGAATGGGTGAGCAGTTCTTC
>many|TRBJ2-1|15|TRBV30|NA
CAWSGGPSSYNEQFF
TGTGCCTGGAGCGGCGGGCCTAGCTCCTACAATGAGCAGTTCTTC
>few|TRBJ2-5|15|TRBV7-2|TRBD2
CASSLNGAGGETQYF
TGTGCCAGCAGCTTAAACGGGGCGGGAGGGGAGACCCAGTACTTC
>many|TRBJ2-5|15|TRBV12-3/TRBV12-4|TRBD1
CASSLGDRLQETQYF
TGTGCCAGCAGTTTAGGGGACAGGCTACAAGAGACCCAGTACTTC
>few|TRBJ2-7|14|TRBV10-3|TRBD1
CAISDVQGAHEQYF
TGTGCCATCAGTGACGTCCAGGGGGCCCACGAGCAGTACTTC
>few|TRBJ1-1|14|TRBV5-1|NA
CASSLSQGYTEAFF
TGCGCCAGCAGCTTGAGCCAGGGTTACACTGAAGCTTTCTTT
>NA|TRBJ2-1|16|TRBV15|TRBD2
CATTRRFGGIYSEQFF
TGTGCCACCACCAGGAGATTCGGGGGGATATACAGTGAGCAGTTCTTC
>many|TRBJ2-3|11|TRBV20-1|NA
CSAFSPPTQYF
TGCAGTGCTTTTTCCCCCCCAACGCAGTATTTT
>many|TRBJ1-6|12|TRBV20-1|NA
CSASRGNSPLHF
TGCAGTGCGAGTAGGGGAAATTCACCCCTCCACTTT
>many|TRBJ1-1|14|TRBV7-2|NA
CASSFEGGFTEAFF
TGTGCCAGCAGCTTCGAGGGGGGATTCACTGAAGCTTTCTTT
>NA|TRBJ2-3|15|TRBV12-3/TRBV12-4|NA
CASSLGGVPADTQYF
TGTGCCAGCAGTTTAGGAGGGGTCCCGGCAGATACGCAGTATTTT
>few|TRBJ2-3|14|TRBV19|NA
CASSIGGHTDTQYF
TGTGCCAGTAGTATAGGGGGGCACACAGATACGCAGTATTTT
>few|TRBJ2-7|12|TRBV20-1|NA
CSARDHSYEQYF
TGCAGTGCGAGGGACCACTCCTACGAGCAGTACTTC
>NA|TRBJ2-3|13|TRBV27|TRBD2
CASSRLAGDTQYF
TGTGCCAGCAGTAGGCTAGCGGGAGATACGCAGTATTTT
>few|TRBJ2-1|15|TRBV20-1|TRBD2
CSARDLPSGINEQFF
TGCAGTGCTAGAGATTTGCCTAGCGGGATCAATGAGCAGTTCTTC